The 25 T cell receptor beta chains in this list originate from one sample, sequenced in a study of T cells after yellow fever vaccination. In TCRdb, the 5' RACE reads were re-called with MiXCR into one record per CDR3 protein. This sample has hundreds of thousands of distinct CDR3 sequences; around an eighth occur once, and the top ten carry 15%. The sequencing here drew on PBMCs, taken on the day of the yellow fever booster vaccination. The receptors come from a man aged 25 to 45 who received the YFV17D yellow fever vaccine.

V and J are TRBV20-1 and TRBJ2-3; 8 bases align to TRBD2. The germline V gene encodes CDR1 DFQATT and CDR2 SNEGSKA (reference sequence). Trimming cost V 3 bases and J 4 bases; bases outside gene matches: 6. This CDR3 is 14 amino acids long. The DNA for the CDR3 is TGCAGTGCTAGGACTGGGCGGGGGGCAGATACGCAGTATTTT. It translates to CSARTGRGADTQYF.

CDR3: CSVETAKQETQYF. The CDR3 DNA is TGCAGCGTTGAGACAGCTAAACAAGAGACCCAGTACTTC. The chain carries TRBV29-1 and TRBJ2-5; the D gene is possibly TRBD1 (5 bases). The CDR3 has 13 amino acids. The germline gives CDR1 SQVTM, CDR2 ANQGSEA. The V end was cut by 3 bases, the J end by 2 bases, with 10 bases between.

This clonotype was counted at least ten times. This chain joins TRBV29-1 and TRBJ2-2, with unresolved D. The CDR3 is 16 residues long. Germline-derived CDR1 and CDR2 are SQVTM and ANQGSEA. The V and J ends lost 6 bases and 1 base respectively, with 18 bases between them. The CDR3 coding sequence is TGCAGCGTCATTTTCGGAGCGCGAATGAACACCGGGGAGCTGTTTTTT. Its protein is CSVIFGARMNTGELFF.

This clonotype has only a few counts. The V and J genes are TRBV20-1 and TRBJ2-5, with a weak D call TRBD2 (6 bases). The CDR3 loop spans 15 amino acids. The germline V gene has CDR1 DFQATT and CDR2 SNEGSKA (reference sequence). Trimming took 3 bases from V and 5 from J, leaving 19 bases between them. The DNA of the CDR3 is TGCAGTGCTAGTAACCGGTGGGAGGATCTGGAGACCCAGTACTTC. Amino acid sequence: CSASNRWEDLETQYF.

CDR3 amino acids: CSARWYNEQFF. The CDR3 DNA is TGCAGTGCTAGATGGTACAATGAGCAGTTCTTC. The chain employs TRBV20-1 and TRBJ2-1; D is unclear. Germline values: CDR1 DFQATT, CDR2 SNEGSKA (reference sequence). Trimming took off 2 bases at V and 4 bases at J, with 3 bases between the two ends. CDR3 length equals 11 residues.

The chain uses TRBV7-9 and TRBJ1-1; D not certain. The CDR3 is made up of 12 amino acids. CDR1 and CDR2 (germline): SEHNR, FQNEAQ (reference sequence). Between the trimmed V and J ends, which lost 8 bases and 1 base, there was a span of 8 bases. This CDR3 is CASRRTNTEAFF. The CDR3 DNA follows: TGTGCCAGCCGGCGGACGAACACTGAAGCTTTCTTT.

This clonotype showed up just a few times. This rearrangement joins TRBV7-9 to TRBJ1-1; D is unresolved. Trimming stripped 3 bases from V and 8 bases from J, with 10 bases between. CDR1 is SEHNR, CDR2 FQNEAQ, per germline (reference sequence). This CDR3 is 12 amino acids long. The CDR3 region has the DNA TGTGCCAGCAGCTTGGCTCGAATCGAAGCTTTCTTT. It translates to CASSLARIEAFF.

The chain has TRBV12-3 or TRBV12-4 and TRBJ2-3; 10 bases fit TRBD1. V was pared by 4 bases and J by 4 bases, with 11 bases of the junction left unmatched. The CDR3 has 17 residues. The CDR3 DNA sequence: TGTGCCAGCAGTTCGCTACCGACAGGGGGCTTCGCAGATACGCAGTATTTT. Protein sequence: CASSSLPTGGFADTQYF.

This clonotype turned up a few times. The rearrangement joins TRBV28 to TRBJ2-1; no firm D call. V shed 5 bases and J shed 1 base, with 12 bases lying between them. Germline V gene data show CDR1 as MDHEN and CDR2 as SYDVKM. The CDR3 sequence is 15 residues long. This CDR3 is CASSPFGRSYNEQFF. The CDR3 DNA sequence: TGTGCCAGCAGTCCTTTTGGTAGATCCTACAATGAGCAGTTCTTC.

This rearrangement joins TRBV2 to TRBJ1-5; D remains unclear. Between the trimmed V and J ends, which lost 2 bases and 4 bases, there was a span of 3 bases. This CDR3 has 12 residues. CDR1 and CDR2 (germline): SNHLY, FYNNEI. The CDR3 nucleotides read TGTGCCAGCAGTGAACGTAATCAGCCCCAGCATTTT. Its protein product is CASSERNQPQHF.

This clonotype was found a few times. The CDR3 loop is CSVQLWVVRVVNEQFF. The CDR3 DNA sequence: TGCAGCGTTCAGTTATGGGTTGTCAGGGTGGTCAATGAGCAGTTCTTC. This sequence joins TRBV29-1 and TRBJ2-1; the D gene is possibly TRBD1 (5 bases). From germline, CDR1 is SQVTM and CDR2 ANQGSEA. The V end was cut by 5 bases, the J end by 6 bases, with 23 bases between. This CDR3 is built from 16 residues.

In this sample, this clonotype turned up a few times. The chain couples TRBV15 to TRBJ2-7; D possibly corresponds to TRBD2 (6 bases). CDR1 LNHNV and CDR2 YYDKDF come from the germline V gene (reference sequence). The CDR3 consists of 14 residues. V was trimmed by 5 bases and J by 2 bases, leaving 13 bases between them. The CDR3 DNA reads TGTGCCACCAGCGGGAGGACCGCACCCTACGAGCAGTACTTC. Amino acids: CATSGRTAPYEQYF.

This chain uses TRBV6-1 with TRBJ2-5; the D gene is possibly TRBD2 (5 bases). The CDR3 sequence is 15 residues long. With 7 bases removed from V and 5 bases from J, the gap between germline ends came to 20 bases. CDR1 and CDR2 (germline): MNHNS, SASEGT. DNA for the CDR3: TGTGCCAGCACCCCCGGACTGGTCGAGATGGAGACCCAGTACTTC. Residues: CASTPGLVEMETQYF.

This clonotype has only a few counts. The rearrangement joins TRBV5-1 to TRBJ2-7, with D uncertain. This CDR3 has 12 amino acids. Germline CDR1 and CDR2: SGHRS and YFSETQ. Trimming pared 4 bases from V and 3 bases from J, leaving 8 bases between. The CDR3 DNA reads TGCGCCAGCAGCCTGGTATGCTACGAGCAGTACTTC. This gives the protein CASSLVCYEQYF.

V usage is TRBV29-1 and J usage is TRBJ2-5; TRBD2 agrees at 7 bases. The V gene end was trimmed by 7 bases and the J gene end by 1 base; junction bases not matched to a gene: 12. This CDR3 has 15 amino acids. Germline V gives CDR1 SQVTM, CDR2 ANQGSEA. The CDR3 DNA is TGCAGCGCCTTGGGGGGGAGGGCTACCCAAGAGACCCAGTACTTC. It encodes CSALGGRATQETQYF. Full variable domain (outside the CDR3, taken from reference TRBV29-1 and TRBJ2-5): SAVISQKPSRDICQRGTSLTIQCQVDSQVTMMFWYRQQPGQSLTLIATANQGSEATYESGFVIDKFPISRPNLTFSTLTVSNMSPEDSSIYLCSALGGRATQETQYFGPGTRLLVL.

The CDR3 loop reads CSGDGPGGNEQFF. CDR3 DNA: TGCAGCGGTGATGGGCCAGGAGGCAATGAGCAGTTCTTC. The gene calls are TRBV29-1 and TRBJ2-1, with D possibly TRBD2 on 5 matching bases. Germline CDR1 reads SQVTM; CDR2 reads ANQGSEA. Trimming pared 7 bases from V and 6 bases from J, leaving 16 bases between. This CDR3 region has 13 residues.

This clonotype was detected only a few times. The chain couples TRBV29-1 to TRBJ2-2; 13 bases match TRBD2. Germline V gives CDR1 SQVTM, CDR2 ANQGSEA. The CDR3 runs 17 residues. Unmatched junction bases numbered 13, after V lost 7 bases and J lost 5 bases. CDR3 bases: TGCAGCGCCGAGACTAGCGGGAGGTCCTTAGGGACCGGGGAGCTGTTTTTT. This codes for CSAETSGRSLGTGELFF.

In its sample, this clonotype was seen a few times. J is TRBJ2-5 and V is TRBV5-1; D ambiguous. CDR3 length: 14 residues. In germline, CDR1 is SGHRS, CDR2 YFSETQ. Trimming pared 5 bases from V and 0 bases from J, leaving 11 bases between. In DNA, the CDR3 is TGCGCCAGCAGAAGAACGGCGTACCAAGAGACCCAGTACTTC. Translated: CASRRTAYQETQYF.

V usage is TRBV19 and J usage is TRBJ1-2, with D perhaps TRBD1 (6 bases). V lost 6 bases to trimming and J lost 3 bases, with 11 bases between them. The CDR3 totals 13 residues. Germline CDR1 and CDR2: LNHDA and SQIVND (reference sequence). The CDR3 loop reads CASRRTEDYGYTF. The CDR3 DNA is TGTGCCAGTAGAAGGACAGAGGACTATGGCTACACCTTC.

This clonotype came up a few times. The V call is TRBV20-1, the J call TRBJ1-2; D is perhaps TRBD1 (5 bases). The germline V gene has CDR1 DFQATT and CDR2 SNEGSKA (reference sequence). There are 12 residues in the CDR3. V was clipped by 5 bases and J by 8 bases, with 15 bases between them. CDR3 amino acids: CSASGRKDGYTF. In DNA form, the CDR3 reads TGCAGTGCTTCAGGGAGAAAAGACGGCTACACCTTC.

CDR3 in DNA: TGTGCCAGCAGCTTGGTGGGGGGGGTAAAAGGCGAAACCTACGAGCAGTACTTC. Amino acid sequence: CASSLVGGVKGETYEQYF. The chain uses TRBV5-4 and TRBJ2-7; 7 nucleotides line up with TRBD2. The CDR3 is 18 residues long. After removal of 0 bases from V and 2 bases from J, the junction contained 14 bases not matched to a gene. Germline V gene data show CDR1 as SGHNT and CDR2 as YYREEE (reference sequence).

This clonotype was found a few times. The V call is TRBV6-1, the J call TRBJ1-2; TRBD1 matches 7 bases. The CDR3 contains 16 residues. Trimming took 6 bases from V and 6 from J; bases not matched to a gene: 16. Germline loops: CDR1 MNHNS, CDR2 SASEGT. CDR3: CASSRGPTGTDHGYTF. The DNA for the CDR3 is TGTGCCAGCAGCCGGGGGCCTACCGGGACAGATCATGGCTACACCTTC.

This clonotype was seen more than once but under ten times. V gene TRBV7-9 combines with J gene TRBJ2-7; 8 nucleotides agree with TRBD2. Germline V gene lookup returns CDR1 SEHNR and CDR2 FQNEAQ (reference sequence). The length of the CDR3 is 13 residues. V dropped 6 bases and J dropped 3; count of bases not matched to a gene: 4. CDR3 bases: TGTGCCAGCAGGTCGAGCGGGAGCTACGAGCAGTACTTC. It codes for CASRSSGSYEQYF. Filled out from reference TRBV7-9 and TRBJ2-7, the complete variable domain reads DTGVSQNPRHKITKRGQNVTFRCDPISEHNRLYWYRQTLGQGPEFLTYFQNEAQLEKSRLLSDRFSAERPKGSFSTLEIQRTEQGDSAMYLCASRSSGSYEQYFGPGTRLTVT.

J is TRBJ2-7 and V is TRBV20-1, with TRBD2 matching 8 bases. CDR3 length equals 15 residues. Looked up from germline, CDR1 is DFQATT and CDR2 is SNEGSKA (reference sequence). V shed 5 bases, J shed 4 bases, and the junction held 13 bases outside the gene matches. CDR3 sequence (DNA): TGCAGTGCTCATACGGGACTAGTGGCGAGGTACGAGCAGTACTTC. Translating gives CSAHTGLVARYEQYF.

This clonotype occurred a few times. The rearrangement links TRBV20-1 to TRBJ1-6, with a tentative D call TRBD1 (5 bases). The germline gives CDR1 DFQATT, CDR2 SNEGSKA (reference sequence). Trimming stripped 3 bases from V and 6 bases from J, with 9 bases between. This CDR3 region has 13 residues. Here the CDR3 reads CSASFQGNSPLHF. The CDR3 nucleotides are TGCAGTGCTAGTTTCCAGGGTAATTCACCCCTCCACTTT.